The clone carrying this T cell receptor beta chain was seen more than once but under ten times. Its target is unknown. At one end the junction does not follow the germline gene, possibly because of a read error. Each CDR3 protein is one row after TCRdb ran MiXCR on the 5' RACE reads. The repertoire holds approximately 40,000 distinct CDR3 sequences, with 20% to 25% as singletons. Germline assignment: CDR1 MNHEY and CDR2 SMNVEV (reference sequence). The length of the CDR3 is 15 residues. The sorted Tregs were CD4+CD25+CD127-/low cells. Study-wide findings and caveats: The larger-cohort validation was restricted to a single TCR beta V-J rearrangement rather than whole repertoires.

The sequencing input was Tregs sorted from blood. This sequence was found in a female donor with breast cancer. V gene TRBV27 combines with J gene TRBJ2-5; TRBD2 agrees at 11 bases. CDR3 sequence: CASSLLTSGSETQCF. CDR3 bases: TGTGCCAGCAGCCTCCTAACTAGCGGGAGTGAGACCCAGTGCTTC.